This T cell receptor (beta chain) was captured by sequencing in a study of CD8 T cells in ankylosing spondylitis. Making the TCR beta libraries involved quantitative 5'-RACE with molecular barcodes. TCRdb reprocessed the 5' RACE reads with MiXCR, giving one entry per CDR3 protein. This table has more than 150,000 distinct CDR3 sequences, about 20% appearing once. The study, taken as a whole, reports: Typical of ankylosing spondylitis blood, it appeared, was a TCR beta motif of several highly homologous variants.

This clonotype was seen ten or more times. What it binds is unknown. This CDR3 region has 13 residues. Trimming shortened V by 2 bases and J by 6 bases, and 10 bases separated the two germline ends. Germline loops: CDR1 SGHRS, CDR2 YFSETQ. Sequences were obtained from blood, either unsorted or a sorted T cell fraction (not recorded which). This TCR derives from a male donor between 5 and 29 years old with ankylosing spondylitis or in good health (not recorded which). The rearrangement uses TRBV5-1 and TRBJ2-3; D call uncertain. The chain's CDR3 is CASSFHWTDTQYF. The CDR3 coding sequence is TGCGCCAGCAGCTTCCATTGGACGGATACGCAGTATTTT.